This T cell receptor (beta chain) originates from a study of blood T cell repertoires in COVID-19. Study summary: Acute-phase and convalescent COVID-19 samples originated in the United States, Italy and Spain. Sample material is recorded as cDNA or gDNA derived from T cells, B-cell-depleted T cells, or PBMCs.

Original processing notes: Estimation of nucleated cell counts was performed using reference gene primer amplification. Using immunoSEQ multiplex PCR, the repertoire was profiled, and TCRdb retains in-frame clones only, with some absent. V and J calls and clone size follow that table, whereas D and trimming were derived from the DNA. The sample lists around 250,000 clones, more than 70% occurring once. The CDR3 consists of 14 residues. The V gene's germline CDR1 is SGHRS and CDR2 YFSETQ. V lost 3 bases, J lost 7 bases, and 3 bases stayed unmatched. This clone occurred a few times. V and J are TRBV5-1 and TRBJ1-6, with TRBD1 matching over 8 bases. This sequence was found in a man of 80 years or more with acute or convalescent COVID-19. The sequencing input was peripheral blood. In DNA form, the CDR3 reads TGCGCCAGCAGCTCCGGGACAGGCAATTCACCCCTCCACTTT. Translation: CASSSGTGNSPLHF.